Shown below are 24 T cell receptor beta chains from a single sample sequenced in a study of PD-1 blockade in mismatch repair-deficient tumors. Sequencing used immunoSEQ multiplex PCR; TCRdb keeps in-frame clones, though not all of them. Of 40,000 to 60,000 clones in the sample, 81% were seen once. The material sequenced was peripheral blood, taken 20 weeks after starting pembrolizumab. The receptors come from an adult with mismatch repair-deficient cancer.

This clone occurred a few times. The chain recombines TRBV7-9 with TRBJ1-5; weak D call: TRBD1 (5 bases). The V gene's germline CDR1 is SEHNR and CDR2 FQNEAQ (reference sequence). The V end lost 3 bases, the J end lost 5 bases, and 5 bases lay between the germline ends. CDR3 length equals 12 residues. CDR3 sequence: CASSLGDQPQHF. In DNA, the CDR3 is TGTGCCAGCAGCTTGGGGGATCAGCCCCAGCATTTT.

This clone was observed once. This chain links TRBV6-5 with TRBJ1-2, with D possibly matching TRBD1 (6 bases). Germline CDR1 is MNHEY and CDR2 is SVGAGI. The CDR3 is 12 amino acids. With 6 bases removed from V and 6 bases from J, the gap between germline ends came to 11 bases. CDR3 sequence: CASSQGGDGYTF. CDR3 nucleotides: TGTGCCAGCAGCCAAGGGGGGGATGGCTACACCTTC.

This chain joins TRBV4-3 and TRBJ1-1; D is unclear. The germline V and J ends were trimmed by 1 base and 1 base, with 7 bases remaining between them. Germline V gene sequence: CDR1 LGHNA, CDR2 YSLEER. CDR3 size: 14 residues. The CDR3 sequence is CASSQVLGNTEAFF. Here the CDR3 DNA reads TGCGCCAGCAGCCAAGTTCTGGGGAACACTGAAGCTTTCTTT.

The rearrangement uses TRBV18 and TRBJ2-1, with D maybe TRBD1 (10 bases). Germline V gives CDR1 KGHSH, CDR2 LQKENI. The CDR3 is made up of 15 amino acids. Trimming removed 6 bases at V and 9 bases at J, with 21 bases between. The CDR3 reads CASSPTGGGGAEQFF. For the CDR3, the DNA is TGTGCCAGCTCCCCGACAGGGGGCGGGGGGGCTGAGCAGTTCTTC.

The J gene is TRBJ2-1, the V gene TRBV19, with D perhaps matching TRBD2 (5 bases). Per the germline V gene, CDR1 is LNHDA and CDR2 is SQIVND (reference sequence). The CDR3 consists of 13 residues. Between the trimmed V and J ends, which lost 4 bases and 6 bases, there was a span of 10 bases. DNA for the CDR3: TGTGCCAGTAGTAAAACTAGGTTCAATGAGCAGTTCTTC. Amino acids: CASSKTRFNEQFF. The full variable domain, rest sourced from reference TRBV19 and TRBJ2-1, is DGGITQSPKYLFRKEGQNVTLSCEQNLNHDAMYWYRQDPGQGLRLIYYSQIVNDFQKGDIAEGYSVSREKKESFPLTVTSAQKNPTAFYLCASSKTRFNEQFFGPGTRLTVL.

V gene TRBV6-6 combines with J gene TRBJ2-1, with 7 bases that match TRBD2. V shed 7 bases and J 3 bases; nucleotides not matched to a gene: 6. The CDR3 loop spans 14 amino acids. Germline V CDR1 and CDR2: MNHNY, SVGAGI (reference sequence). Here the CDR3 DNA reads TGTGCCAGCACTCAAAGGACTAGCTACAATGAGCAGTTCTTC. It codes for CASTQRTSYNEQFF.

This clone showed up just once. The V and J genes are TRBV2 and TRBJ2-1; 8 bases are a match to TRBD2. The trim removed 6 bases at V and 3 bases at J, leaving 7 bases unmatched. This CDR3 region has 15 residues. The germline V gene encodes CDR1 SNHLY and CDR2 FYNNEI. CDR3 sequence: CASRPGSGIYNEQFF. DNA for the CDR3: TGTGCCAGCAGGCCCGGTAGCGGGATCTACAATGAGCAGTTCTTC.

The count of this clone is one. In DNA, the CDR3 is TGTGCCAGCACTTACTCCGCAACTAATGAAAAACTGTTTTTT. Its translation is CASTYSATNEKLFF. This chain connects TRBV7-2 to TRBJ1-4; no firm D call. The CDR3 consists of 14 residues. Looked up from germline, CDR1 is SGHTA and CDR2 is FQGNSA. Trimming cost V 7 bases and J 0 bases, with 9 bases left between them.

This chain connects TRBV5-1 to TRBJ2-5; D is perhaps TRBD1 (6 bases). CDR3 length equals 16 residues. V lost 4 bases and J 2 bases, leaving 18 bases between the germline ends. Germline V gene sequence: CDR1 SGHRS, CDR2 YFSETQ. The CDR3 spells CASSKEVQGLQETQYF. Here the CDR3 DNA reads TGCGCCAGCAGCAAGGAGGTACAGGGTCTGCAAGAGACCCAGTACTTC.

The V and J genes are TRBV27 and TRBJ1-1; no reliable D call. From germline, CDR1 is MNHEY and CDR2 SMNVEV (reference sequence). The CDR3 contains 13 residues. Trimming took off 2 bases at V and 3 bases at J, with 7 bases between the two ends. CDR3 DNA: TGTGCCAGCAGTTTAAAAGGCCACACTGAAGCTTTCTTT. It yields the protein CASSLKGHTEAFF.

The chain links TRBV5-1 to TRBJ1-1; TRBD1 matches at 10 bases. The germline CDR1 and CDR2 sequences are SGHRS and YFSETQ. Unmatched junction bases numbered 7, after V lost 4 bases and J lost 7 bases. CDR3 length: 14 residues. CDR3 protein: CASSLGQGVGEAFF. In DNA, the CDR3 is TGCGCCAGCAGCCTAGGACAGGGGGTCGGTGAAGCTTTCTTT. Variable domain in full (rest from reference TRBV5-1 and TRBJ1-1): KAGVTQTPRYLIKTRGQQVTLSCSPISGHRSVSWYQQTPGQGLQFLFEYFSETQRNKGNFPGRFSGRQFSNSRSEMNVSTLELGDSALYLCASSLGQGVGEAFFGQGTRLTVV.

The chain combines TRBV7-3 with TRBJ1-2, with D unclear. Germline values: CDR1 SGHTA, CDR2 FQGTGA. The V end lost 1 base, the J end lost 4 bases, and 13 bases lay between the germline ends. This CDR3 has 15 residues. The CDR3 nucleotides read TGTGCCAGCAGCTTAAATGCGGGAAGAAGCTATGGCTACACCTTC. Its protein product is CASSLNAGRSYGYTF.

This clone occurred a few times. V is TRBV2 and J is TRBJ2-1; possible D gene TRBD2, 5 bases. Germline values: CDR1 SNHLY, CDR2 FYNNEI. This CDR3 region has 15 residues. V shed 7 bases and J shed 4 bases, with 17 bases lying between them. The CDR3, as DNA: TGTGCCAGCATCGAGGGTGGGTGGGGTTACAATGAGCAGTTCTTC. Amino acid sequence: CASIEGGWGYNEQFF. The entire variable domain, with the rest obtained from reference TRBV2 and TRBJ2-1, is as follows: EPEVTQTPSHQVTQMGQEVILRCVPISNHLYFYWYRQILGQKVEFLVSFYNNEISEKSEIFDDQFSVERPDGSNFTLKIRSTKLEDSAMYFCASIEGGWGYNEQFFGPGTRLTVL.

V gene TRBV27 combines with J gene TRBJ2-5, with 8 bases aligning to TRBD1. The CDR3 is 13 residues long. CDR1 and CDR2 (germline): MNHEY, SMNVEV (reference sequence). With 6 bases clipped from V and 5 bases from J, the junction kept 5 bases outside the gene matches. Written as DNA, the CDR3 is TGTGCCAGCAGAGACAGGGGATGGGAGACCCAGTACTTC. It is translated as CASRDRGWETQYF.

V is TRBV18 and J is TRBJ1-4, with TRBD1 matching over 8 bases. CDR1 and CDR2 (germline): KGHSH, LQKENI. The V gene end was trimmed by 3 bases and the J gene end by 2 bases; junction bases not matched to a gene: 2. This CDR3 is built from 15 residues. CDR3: CASSPTGDTNEKLFF. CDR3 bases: TGTGCCAGCTCACCGACAGGGGACACTAATGAAAAACTGTTTTTT. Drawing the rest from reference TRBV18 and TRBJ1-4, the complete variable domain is NAGVMQNPRHLVRRRGQEARLRCSPMKGHSHVYWYRQLPEEGLKFMVYLQKENIIDESGMPKERFSAEFPKEGPSILRIQQVVRGDSAAYFCASSPTGDTNEKLFFGSGTQLSVL.

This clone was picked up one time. The CDR3 loop reads CASSSPPGGRGSEQFF. DNA of the CDR3: TGTGCCAGCAGCTCCCCGCCTGGCGGGAGGGGTAGTGAGCAGTTCTTC. This rearrangement joins TRBV7-9 to TRBJ2-1; 9 positions match TRBD2. The CDR3 has 16 amino acids. Trimming at V came to 4 bases and at J to 9 bases, leaving 13 bases not matched to a gene. Germline-derived CDR1 and CDR2 are SEHNR and FQNEAQ (reference sequence).

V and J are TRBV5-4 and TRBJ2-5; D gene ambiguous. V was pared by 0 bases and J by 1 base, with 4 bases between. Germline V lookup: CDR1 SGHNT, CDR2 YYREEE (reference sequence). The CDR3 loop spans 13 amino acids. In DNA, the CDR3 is TGTGCCAGCAGCTTGGGCAGCCAAGAGACCCAGTACTTC. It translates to CASSLGSQETQYF. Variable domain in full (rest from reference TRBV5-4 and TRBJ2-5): ETGVTQSPTHLIKTRGQQVTLRCSSQSGHNTVSWYQQALGQGPQFIFQYYREEENGRGNFPPRFSGLQFPNYSSELNVNALELDDSALYLCASSLGSQETQYFGPGTRLLVL.

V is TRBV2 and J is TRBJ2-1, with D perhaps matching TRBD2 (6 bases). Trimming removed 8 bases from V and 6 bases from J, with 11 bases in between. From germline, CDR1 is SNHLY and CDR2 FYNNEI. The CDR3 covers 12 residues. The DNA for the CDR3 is TGTGCCAGCGGCGTGGGAGGCAATGAGCAGTTCTTC. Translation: CASGVGGNEQFF.

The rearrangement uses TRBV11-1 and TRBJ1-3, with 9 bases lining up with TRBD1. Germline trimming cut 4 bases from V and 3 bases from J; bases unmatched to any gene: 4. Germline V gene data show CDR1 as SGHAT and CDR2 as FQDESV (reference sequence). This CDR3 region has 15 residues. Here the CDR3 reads CASSSTGGLGNTIYF. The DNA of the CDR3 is TGTGCCAGCAGCTCGACAGGGGGTCTTGGAAACACCATATATTTT.

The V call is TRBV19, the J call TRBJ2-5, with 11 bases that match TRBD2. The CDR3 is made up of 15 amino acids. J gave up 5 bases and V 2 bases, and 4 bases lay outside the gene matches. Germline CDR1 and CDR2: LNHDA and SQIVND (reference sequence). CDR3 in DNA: TGTGCCAGTAGTATAACTAGCGGGAGCTGGGAGACCCAGTACTTC. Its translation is CASSITSGSWETQYF.

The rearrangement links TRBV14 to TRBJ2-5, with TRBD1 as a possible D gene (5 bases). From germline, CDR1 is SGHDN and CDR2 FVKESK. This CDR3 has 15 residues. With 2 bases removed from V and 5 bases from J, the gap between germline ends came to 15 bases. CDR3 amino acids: CASSQYRRDGETQYF. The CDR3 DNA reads TGTGCCAGCAGCCAATACCGCAGGGATGGGGAGACCCAGTACTTC. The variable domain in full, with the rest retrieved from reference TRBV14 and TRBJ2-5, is EAGVTQFPSHSVIEKGQTVTLRCDPISGHDNLYWYRRVMGKEIKFLLHFVKESKQDESGMPNNRFLAERTGGTYSTLKVQPAELEDSGVYFCASSQYRRDGETQYFGPGTRLLVL.

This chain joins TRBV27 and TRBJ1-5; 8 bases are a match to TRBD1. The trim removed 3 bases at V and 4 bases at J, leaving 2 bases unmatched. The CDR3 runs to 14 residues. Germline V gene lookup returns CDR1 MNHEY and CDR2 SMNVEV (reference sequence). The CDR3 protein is CASSFRQGNQPQHF. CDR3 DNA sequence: TGTGCCAGCAGTTTTCGACAGGGGAATCAGCCCCAGCATTTT.

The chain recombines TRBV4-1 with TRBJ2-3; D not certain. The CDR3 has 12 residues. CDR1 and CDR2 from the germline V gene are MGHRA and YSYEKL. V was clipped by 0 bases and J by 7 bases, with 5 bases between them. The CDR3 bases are TGCGCCAGCAGCCAAGATCTTTATACGCAGTATTTT. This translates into CASSQDLYTQYF.

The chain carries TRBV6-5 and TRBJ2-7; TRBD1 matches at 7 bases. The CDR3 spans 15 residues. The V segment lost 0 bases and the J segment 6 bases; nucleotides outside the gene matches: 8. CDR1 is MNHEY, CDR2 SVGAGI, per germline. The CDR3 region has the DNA TGTGCCAGCAGTTACTCGAAACAGGGGCCGTTCGAGCAGTACTTC. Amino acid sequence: CASSYSKQGPFEQYF.